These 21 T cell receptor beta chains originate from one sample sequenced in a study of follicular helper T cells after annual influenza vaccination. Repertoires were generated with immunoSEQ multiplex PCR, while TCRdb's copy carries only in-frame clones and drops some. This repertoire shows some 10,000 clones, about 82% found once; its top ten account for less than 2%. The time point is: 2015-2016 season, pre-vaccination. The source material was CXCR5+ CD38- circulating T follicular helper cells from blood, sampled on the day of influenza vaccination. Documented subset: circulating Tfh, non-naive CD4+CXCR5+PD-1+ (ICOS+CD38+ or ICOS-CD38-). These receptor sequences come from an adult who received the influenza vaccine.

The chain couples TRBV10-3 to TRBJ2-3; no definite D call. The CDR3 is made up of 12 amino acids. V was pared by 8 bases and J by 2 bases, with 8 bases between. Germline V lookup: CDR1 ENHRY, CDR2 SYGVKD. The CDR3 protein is CAISPTTDTQYF. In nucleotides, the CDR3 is TGTGCCATCTCCCCCACCACAGATACGCAGTATTTT.

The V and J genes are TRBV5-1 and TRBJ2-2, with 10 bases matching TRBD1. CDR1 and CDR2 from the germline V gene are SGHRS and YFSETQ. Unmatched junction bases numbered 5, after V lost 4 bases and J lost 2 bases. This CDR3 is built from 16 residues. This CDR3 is CASSAGDRGNTGELFF. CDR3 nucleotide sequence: TGCGCCAGCAGCGCCGGGGACAGGGGTAACACCGGGGAGCTGTTTTTT.

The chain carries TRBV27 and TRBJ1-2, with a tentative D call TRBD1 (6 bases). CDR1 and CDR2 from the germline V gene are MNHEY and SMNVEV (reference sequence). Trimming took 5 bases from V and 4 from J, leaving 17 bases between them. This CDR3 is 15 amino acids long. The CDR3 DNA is TGTGCCAGCAGTACCAGACAGGACTCTTTCTATGGCTACACCTTC. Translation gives CASSTRQDSFYGYTF.

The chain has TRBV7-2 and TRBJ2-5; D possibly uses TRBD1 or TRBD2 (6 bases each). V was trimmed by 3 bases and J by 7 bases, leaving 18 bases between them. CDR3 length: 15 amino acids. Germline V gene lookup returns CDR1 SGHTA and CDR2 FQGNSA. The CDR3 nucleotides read TGTGCCAGCAGCTTCGACAGGTGGGGAGGCGGGACCCAGTACTTC. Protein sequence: CASSFDRWGGGTQYF.

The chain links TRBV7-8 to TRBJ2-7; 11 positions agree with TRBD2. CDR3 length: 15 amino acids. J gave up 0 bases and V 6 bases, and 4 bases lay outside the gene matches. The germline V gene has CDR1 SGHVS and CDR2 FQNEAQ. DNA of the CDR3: TGTGCCAGCAGTGTCACTAGCGGGAGCTCCTACGAGCAGTACTTC. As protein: CASSVTSGSSYEQYF. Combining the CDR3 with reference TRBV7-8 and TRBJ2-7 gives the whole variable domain GAGVSQSPRYKVAKRGQDVALRCDPISGHVSLFWYQQALGQGPEFLTYFQNEAQLDKSGLPSDRFFAERPEGSVSTLKIQRTQQEDSAVYLCASSVTSGSSYEQYFGPGTRLTVT.

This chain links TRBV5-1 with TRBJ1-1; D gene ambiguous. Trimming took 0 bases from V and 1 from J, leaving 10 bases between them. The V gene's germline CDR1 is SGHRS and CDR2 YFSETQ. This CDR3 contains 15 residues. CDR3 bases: TGCGCCAGCAGCTTGGGAGCAGCGGAGAACACTGAAGCTTTCTTT. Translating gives CASSLGAAENTEAFF.

CDR3 sequence: CATSITGGSGRQETQYF. CDR3 DNA: TGTGCCACCAGCATCACCGGGGGTAGCGGGAGGCAAGAGACCCAGTACTTC. The chain links TRBV15 to TRBJ2-5; TRBD2 matches at 10 bases. Germline V gene lookup returns CDR1 LNHNV and CDR2 YYDKDF (reference sequence). The trim removed 4 bases at V and 2 bases at J, leaving 10 bases unmatched. The CDR3 has 17 residues.

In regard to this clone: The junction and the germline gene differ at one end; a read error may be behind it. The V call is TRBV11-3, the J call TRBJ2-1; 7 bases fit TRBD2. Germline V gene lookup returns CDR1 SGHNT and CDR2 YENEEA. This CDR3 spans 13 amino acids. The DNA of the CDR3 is TGTGCCAGCAGCTTTCTAGCGGACAATAAGCAGTTCTTC. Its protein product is CASSFLADNKQFF.

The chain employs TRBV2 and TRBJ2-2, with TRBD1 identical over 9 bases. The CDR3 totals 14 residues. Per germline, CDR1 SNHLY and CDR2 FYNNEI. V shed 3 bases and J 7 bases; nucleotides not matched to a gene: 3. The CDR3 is CASSDGTGNGELFF. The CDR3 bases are TGTGCCAGCAGTGATGGGACAGGGAACGGGGAGCTGTTTTTT.

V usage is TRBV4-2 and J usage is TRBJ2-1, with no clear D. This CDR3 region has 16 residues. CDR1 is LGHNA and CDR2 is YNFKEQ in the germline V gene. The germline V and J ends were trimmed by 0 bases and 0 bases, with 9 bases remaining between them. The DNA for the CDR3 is TGTGCCAGCAGCCAAGATTTTTCGAGCTCCTACAATGAGCAGTTCTTC. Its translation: CASSQDFSSSYNEQFF.

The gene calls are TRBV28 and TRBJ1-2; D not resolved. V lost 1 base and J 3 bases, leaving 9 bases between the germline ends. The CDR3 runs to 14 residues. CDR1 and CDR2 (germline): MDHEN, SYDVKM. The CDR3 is CASSLFRLDYGYTF. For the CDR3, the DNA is TGTGCCAGCAGTTTATTCAGACTGGACTATGGCTACACCTTC.

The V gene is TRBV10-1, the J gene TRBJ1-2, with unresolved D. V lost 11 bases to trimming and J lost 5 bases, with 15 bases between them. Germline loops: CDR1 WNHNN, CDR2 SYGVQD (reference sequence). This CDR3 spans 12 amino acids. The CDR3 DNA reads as TGCGCCCGACAAAGTCCCCTTTATGGCTACACCTTC. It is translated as CARQSPLYGYTF.

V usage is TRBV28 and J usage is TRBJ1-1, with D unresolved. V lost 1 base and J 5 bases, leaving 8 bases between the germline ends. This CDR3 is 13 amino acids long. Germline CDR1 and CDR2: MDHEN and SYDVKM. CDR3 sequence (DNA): TGTGCCAGCAGTTTATCGGCGGGAACTGAAGCTTTCTTT. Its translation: CASSLSAGTEAFF.

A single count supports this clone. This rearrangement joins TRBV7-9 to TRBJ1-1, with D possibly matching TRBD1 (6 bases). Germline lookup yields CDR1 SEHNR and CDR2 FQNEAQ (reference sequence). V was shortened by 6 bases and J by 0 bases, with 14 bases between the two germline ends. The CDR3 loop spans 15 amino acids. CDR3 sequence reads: CASSPKDRLNTEAFF. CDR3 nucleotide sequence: TGTGCCAGCAGTCCAAAGGACAGATTGAACACTGAAGCTTTCTTT.

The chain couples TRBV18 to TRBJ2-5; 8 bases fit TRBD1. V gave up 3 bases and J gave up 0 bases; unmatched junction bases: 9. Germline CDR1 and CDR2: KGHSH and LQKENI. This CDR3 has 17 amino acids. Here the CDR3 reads CASSPRTGLSYQETQYF. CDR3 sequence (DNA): TGTGCCAGCTCACCGAGGACAGGGCTCTCCTACCAAGAGACCCAGTACTTC.

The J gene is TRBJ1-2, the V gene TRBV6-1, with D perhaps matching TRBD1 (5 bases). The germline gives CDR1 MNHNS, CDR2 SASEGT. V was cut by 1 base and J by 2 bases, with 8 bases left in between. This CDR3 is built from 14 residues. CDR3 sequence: CASSEVGRNYGYTF. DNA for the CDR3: TGTGCCAGCAGTGAAGTGGGGCGCAACTATGGCTACACCTTC.

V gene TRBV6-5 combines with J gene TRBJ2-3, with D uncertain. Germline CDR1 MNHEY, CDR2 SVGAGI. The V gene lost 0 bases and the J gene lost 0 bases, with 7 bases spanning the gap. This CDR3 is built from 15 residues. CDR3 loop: CASSYSIASTDTQYF. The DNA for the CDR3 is TGTGCCAGCAGTTACTCGATAGCAAGCACAGATACGCAGTATTTT.

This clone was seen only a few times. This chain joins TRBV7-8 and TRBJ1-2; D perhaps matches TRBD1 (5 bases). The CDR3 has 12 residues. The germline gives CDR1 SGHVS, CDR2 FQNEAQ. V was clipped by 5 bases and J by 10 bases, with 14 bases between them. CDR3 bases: TGTGCCAGCAGCCAAGACAGTTTTGCCTACACCTTC. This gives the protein CASSQDSFAYTF.

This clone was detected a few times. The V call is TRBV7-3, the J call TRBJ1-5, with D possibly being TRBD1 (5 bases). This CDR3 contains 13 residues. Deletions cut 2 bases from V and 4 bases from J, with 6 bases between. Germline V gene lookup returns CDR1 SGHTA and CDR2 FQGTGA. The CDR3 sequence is CASSLDSNQPQHF. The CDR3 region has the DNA TGTGCCAGCAGCTTAGACAGTAATCAGCCCCAGCATTTT.

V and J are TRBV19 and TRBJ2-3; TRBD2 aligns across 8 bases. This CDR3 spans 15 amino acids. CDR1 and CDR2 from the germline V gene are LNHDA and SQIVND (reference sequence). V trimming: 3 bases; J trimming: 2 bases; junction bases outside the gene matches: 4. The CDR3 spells CASSMKLADTDTQYF. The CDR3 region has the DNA TGTGCCAGTAGTATGAAACTAGCGGACACAGATACGCAGTATTTT.

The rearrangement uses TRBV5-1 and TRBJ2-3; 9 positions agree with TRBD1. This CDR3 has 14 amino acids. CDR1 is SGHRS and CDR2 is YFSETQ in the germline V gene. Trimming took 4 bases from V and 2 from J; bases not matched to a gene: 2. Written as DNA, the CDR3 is TGCGCCAGCAGCCGGGACAGGGCCACAGATACGCAGTATTTT. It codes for CASSRDRATDTQYF.